These T cell receptor beta chains were read from a single sample in a study of identical twins. Each CDR3 protein is one row after TCRdb ran MiXCR on the 5' RACE reads. The sample has about 250,000 distinct CDR3 sequences, 7.5% seen once. The same specimen was also included in a second study, on yellow fever vaccine responses in identical twins.

Sequenced input: CD8+ T cells sorted from blood. Receptor source: a woman between 18 and 30 years old in good health. CDR3s include the opening cysteine and the closing phenylalanine or tryptophan. The D gene is left open where the match is weak. The size of a clone is reported for some rows only, either as once, few or many, or as a class for expanded clones.

V,J,D,size,DNA,CDR3
TRBV7-8,TRBJ1-2,-,few,TGTGCCAGCAGCTTAGGATGGGGGGAGACTAACTATGGCTACACCTTC,CASSLGWGETNYGYTF
TRBV2,TRBJ2-5,-,-,TGTGCCAGCAGTGAGAGGGCGGGGAGCACCCAAGAGACCCAGTACTTC,CASSERAGSTQETQYF
TRBV7-9,TRBJ1-4,-,many,TGTGCCAGCAGCTTACCCAGGGGCGGAGAAAAACTGTTTTTT,CASSLPRGGEKLFF
TRBV5-6,TRBJ2-3,-,-,TGTGCCAGCAGCTTCTTTTGGACCGGAACGCAGTATTTT,CASSFFWTGTQYF
TRBV4-1,TRBJ1-1,TRBD1,-,TGCGCCAGCAGCGCAACAGACACAGGGGGCACTGAAGCTTTCTTT,CASSATDTGGTEAFF
TRBV27,TRBJ2-2,-,many,TGTGCCAGCAGTGTCCTGACAGGTGCCGGGGAGCTGTTTTTT,CASSVLTGAGELFF
TRBV7-6,TRBJ2-5,TRBD2,few,TGTGCCAGCAGCTTACCTAGCGGGGCCAGGGAGACCCAGTACTTC,CASSLPSGARETQYF
TRBV7-2,TRBJ2-5,TRBD2,few,TGTGCCAGCAGCGCCCGATCGGGGGGGGGAGAGACCCAGTACTTC,CASSARSGGGETQYF
TRBV28,TRBJ2-7,TRBD2,many,TGTGCCAGCAGTCCTTTACTAGCGGACTACGAGCAGTACTTC,CASSPLLADYEQYF
TRBV29-1,TRBJ2-5,TRBD1,few,TGCAGCGTCGAACAGGGGGAAGAGACCCAGTACTTC,CSVEQGEETQYF
TRBV29-1,TRBJ2-7,TRBD1,many,TGCAGCTTTAGGACAGGAGCCTACGAGCAGTACTTC,CSFRTGAYEQYF
TRBV20-1,TRBJ2-1,TRBD2,-,TGCAGTGCTAGAGAGCGGACTAGCGGGATTATTGAGCAGTTCTTC,CSARERTSGIIEQFF
TRBV12-3/TRBV12-4,TRBJ1-2,-,many,TGTGCCAGCAGTCGGGGGCTCTATGGCTACACCTTC,CASSRGLYGYTF
TRBV15,TRBJ2-7,-,few,TGTGCCACCAGCTTTTCGACTGACCTAGGAGAGCAGTACTTC,CATSFSTDLGEQYF
TRBV12-3/TRBV12-4,TRBJ2-5,-,few,TGTGCCAGCAGTTCAGGTCTTGGCGCACAAGAGACCCAGTACTTC,CASSSGLGAQETQYF
TRBV12-3/TRBV12-4,TRBJ2-7,-,few,TGTGCCAGCAGTTCCGCCGGCGTCTACGAGCAGTACTTC,CASSSAGVYEQYF
TRBV20-1,TRBJ2-5,-,-,TGCAGTGCGAGCGATCAAGAGACCCAGTACTTC,CSASDQETQYF
TRBV4-1,TRBJ1-1,-,many,TGCGCCAGCAGCCCCCGGGAAGGAGCTGAAGCTTTCTTT,CASSPREGAEAFF
TRBV12-3/TRBV12-4,TRBJ2-1,TRBD1,-,TGTGCCAGCAGTTTATTCCAGGGGGCGAATGAGCAGTTCTTC,CASSLFQGANEQFF
TRBV29-1,TRBJ1-3,-,many,TGCAGCGTTCGGACGGATTTCTCTGGAAACACCATATATTTT,CSVRTDFSGNTIYF
TRBV6-2/TRBV6-3,TRBJ2-5,TRBD2,few,TGTGCCAGCAGTTACTCCCCGACTAGCGGGGGGGACCTAGAGACCCAGTACTTC,CASSYSPTSGGDLETQYF
TRBV7-6,TRBJ2-1,TRBD1,few,TGTGCCAGCAGCTCCCCGAGGACAGGGGGCCCCAATGAGCAGTTCTTC,CASSSPRTGGPNEQFF
TRBV7-9,TRBJ2-3,TRBD2,-,TGTGCCAGCAGCGGGCAGGGCGGGGGGGTACCAGATACGCAGTATTTT,CASSGQGGGVPDTQYF
TRBV5-1,TRBJ2-1,-,many,TGCGCCAGCAGCTCTCAGGGTACTTACAATGAGCAGTTCTTC,CASSSQGTYNEQFF
TRBV5-5,TRBJ2-4,TRBD1,many,TGTGCCAGCAGCTCGATAAAACAGGGGTACATTCAGTACTTC,CASSSIKQGYIQYF
TRBV7-9,TRBJ2-3,TRBD2,many,TGTGCCAGCAGATTGACTAGCAGCACAGATACGCAGTATTTT,CASRLTSSTDTQYF
TRBV9,TRBJ2-5,-,-,TGTGCCAGCAGCCCCGCGGGGACACAAGAGACCCAGTACTTC,CASSPAGTQETQYF
TRBV12-3/TRBV12-4,TRBJ2-5,-,-,TGTGCCAGCAGTTGGGTAGCCCAAGAGACCCAGTACTTC,CASSWVAQETQYF
TRBV5-1,TRBJ2-1,TRBD2,many,TGCGCCAGCAGCGGGGTAGCGGGAATGGGTGAGCAGTTCTTC,CASSGVAGMGEQFF